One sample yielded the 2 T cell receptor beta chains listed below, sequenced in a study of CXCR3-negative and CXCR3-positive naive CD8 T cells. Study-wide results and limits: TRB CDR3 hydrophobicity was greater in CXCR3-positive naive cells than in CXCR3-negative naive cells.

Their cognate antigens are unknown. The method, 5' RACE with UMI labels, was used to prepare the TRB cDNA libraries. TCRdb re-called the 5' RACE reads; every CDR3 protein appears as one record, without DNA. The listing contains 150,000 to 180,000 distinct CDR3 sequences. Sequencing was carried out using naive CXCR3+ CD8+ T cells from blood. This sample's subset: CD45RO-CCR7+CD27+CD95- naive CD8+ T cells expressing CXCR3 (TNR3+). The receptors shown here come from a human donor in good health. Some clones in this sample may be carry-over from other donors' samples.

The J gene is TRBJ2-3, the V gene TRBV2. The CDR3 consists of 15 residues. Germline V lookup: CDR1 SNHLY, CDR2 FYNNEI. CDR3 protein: CASRVAGQVTDTQYF.

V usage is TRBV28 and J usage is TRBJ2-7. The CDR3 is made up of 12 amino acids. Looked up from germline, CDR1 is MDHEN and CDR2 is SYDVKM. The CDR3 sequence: CASSLSGYEQYF.